Sequencing of this T cell receptor (beta chain) was carried out in a study of shared clonotypes between healthy human individuals. With respect to this clone: The antigen is undetermined.

The data were produced by immunoSEQ multiplex PCR, yet TCRdb's version contains in-frame clones alone and is incomplete. The sample comprises some 1 million clones, around four fifths of which are singletons, and less than 1.5% rests with the top ten. The study, taken as a whole, reports: The generation probabilities recorded for non-shared clonotypes fell below those of clonotypes shared by all four donors.

The sample comprised memory CD4+ T cells sorted from blood. Subset in this sample: CD45RA-negative fraction. The origin of this receptor is a man in his late teens or twenties in good health.

Written as DNA, the CDR3 is TGTGCCAGCAGCTTCGTAACTAACACTGAAGCTTTCTTT. Its protein is CASSFVTNTEAFF. The rearrangement links TRBV7-9 to TRBJ1-1; D gene ambiguous. Trimming shortened V by 3 bases and J by 2 bases, and 7 bases separated the two germline ends. Germline CDR1 is SEHNR and CDR2 is FQNEAQ (reference sequence). The CDR3 is made up of 13 amino acids.